The T cell receptor (beta chain) under discussion was sequenced for a study of T cell repertoires in cytomegalovirus infection. Study-level background: It can be stated that public TCR beta signatures indicated CMV infection as well as a matching HLA type.

V lost 11 bases and J lost 1, with 8 bases in between. From germline, CDR1 is MGHDK and CDR2 SYGVNS. This CDR3 is built from 11 residues. A note on this clonotype: Antigen unknown.

Findings and caveats of the study: Individuals carrying CMV plus the relevant HLA were identified by cumulative frequency of public TCR beta families.

A single record per CDR3 protein comes from TCRdb applying MiXCR to the reads. Among about 450,000 distinct CDR3 sequences listed, 31% were seen once. Sequencing was carried out using PBMCs. This sequence was found in a human donor in good health (CMV status not recorded). Some clones in this sample may be carry-over from other donors' samples. V and J are TRBV25-1 and TRBJ1-1; the D is unclear. CDR3 residues: CARIGNTEAFF. The CDR3 DNA reads as TGTGCCCGCATAGGGAACACTGAAGCTTTCTTT.